Here is one T cell receptor beta chain with its context. Its antigen is unidentified. The sample belongs to a study of shared clonotypes between healthy human individuals. Study results and limitations: Some naive CD4 clonotypes, roughly 4.7%, turned up in common across several donors.

Execution of the assay was at deep level. Sequencing was performed with immunoSEQ multiplex PCR; in TCRdb, only in-frame clones are kept and a portion is missing. The table shows 1,400,000 or so clones, with 98% occurring only once. With 0 bases removed from V and 0 bases from J, the gap between germline ends came to 7 bases. CDR1 KGHSH and CDR2 LQKENI come from the germline V gene. This CDR3 contains 15 residues. The chain uses TRBV18 and TRBJ2-3; D is perhaps TRBD2 (5 bases). This receptor was taken from a man aged 25-45 years in good health. Material for sequencing was naive CD4+ T cells sorted from blood. Subset in this sample: CD45RA+ positively selected. The CDR3 region has the DNA TGTGCCAGCTCACCACCGAGGGTTAGCACAGATACGCAGTATTTT. Translating it yields CASSPPRVSTDTQYF.